The TCR beta chain described here comes from a study of T cells in Graves' hyperthyroidism and ophthalmopathy. Whole-study results and caveats: Model predictions of ophthalmopathy came a median approximately 6 months before onset.

Notes on this clonotype: What it binds is unknown.

Amplification targeted TCR beta CDR3 regions from RNA transcripts. HTBI primers were employed in a first-round RT-PCR of the TCR CDR3. MiXCR, run by TCRdb on the multiplex PCR reads, gives a single entry per CDR3 protein. This repertoire shows approximately 430,000 distinct CDR3 sequences, 15% to 19% found once; its top ten account for around 7.3%. This CDR3 region has 15 residues. Between the trimmed V and J ends, which lost 5 bases and 7 bases, there was a span of 20 bases. The germline gives CDR1 PRHDT, CDR2 FYEKMQ (reference sequence). The chain recombines TRBV13 with TRBJ2-5, with D perhaps matching TRBD1 (6 bases). Sequencing input: blood. This receptor was taken from a woman between 18 and 30 years old with Graves' hyperthyroidism. The DNA of the CDR3 is TGTGCCAGCAGCCAAAGAGCAGGGGCCCCATGGACCCAGTACTTC. Encoded protein: CASSQRAGAPWTQYF.